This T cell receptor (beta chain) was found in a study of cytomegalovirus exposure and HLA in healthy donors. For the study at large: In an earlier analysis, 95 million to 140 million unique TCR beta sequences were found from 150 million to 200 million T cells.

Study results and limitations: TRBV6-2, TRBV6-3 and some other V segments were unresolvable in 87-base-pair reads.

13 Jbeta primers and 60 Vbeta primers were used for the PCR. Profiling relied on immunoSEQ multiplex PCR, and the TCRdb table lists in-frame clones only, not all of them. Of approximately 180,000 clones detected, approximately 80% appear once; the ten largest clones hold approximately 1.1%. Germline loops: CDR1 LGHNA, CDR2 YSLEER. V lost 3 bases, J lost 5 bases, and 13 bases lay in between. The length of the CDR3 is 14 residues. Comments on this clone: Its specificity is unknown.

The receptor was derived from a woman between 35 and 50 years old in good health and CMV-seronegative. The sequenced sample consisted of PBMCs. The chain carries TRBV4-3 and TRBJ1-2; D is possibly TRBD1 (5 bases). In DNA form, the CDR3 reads TGCGCCAGCAGCCACGGCGGCAGGACATATGGCTACACCTTC. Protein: CASSHGGRTYGYTF.